This T cell receptor (beta chain) came from a study of CD8+ T cells in alopecia areata. As for the study in general: The authors scored treated patients' severity by affected scalp percentage.

Investigators isolated RNA and reverse transcribed it into cDNA to act as the sequencing template. Measured with immunoSEQ multiplex PCR; TCRdb has only the in-frame clones, and not every one. The sample records approximately 280,000 clones, about 62% being singletons. Treatment noted: oral pan-JAK inhibitor, 5-10 mg twice daily. The V end was cut by 5 bases, the J end by 8 bases, with 16 bases between. The CDR3 loop spans 14 amino acids. In germline, CDR1 is SGHTA, CDR2 FQGNSA. Study-wide results and limits: Lesional scalp, notably in alopecia totalis/universalis, had clonality above that of normal scalp. During tofacitinib treatment, many expanded lesional clones remained in scalp and blood.

Comments on this clone: Its antigen is unknown.

This sequence originates from a human donor with alopecia areata. This chain links TRBV7-2 with TRBJ2-1, with D perhaps TRBD1 (6 bases). Specimen: CD4+ T cells sorted from blood, collected at week 24, from a patient treated with tofacitinib. The CDR3 bases are TGTGCCAGCAGCCCCCGCCAGGGGCCGTATGAGCAGTTCTTC. Translating gives CASSPRQGPYEQFF.